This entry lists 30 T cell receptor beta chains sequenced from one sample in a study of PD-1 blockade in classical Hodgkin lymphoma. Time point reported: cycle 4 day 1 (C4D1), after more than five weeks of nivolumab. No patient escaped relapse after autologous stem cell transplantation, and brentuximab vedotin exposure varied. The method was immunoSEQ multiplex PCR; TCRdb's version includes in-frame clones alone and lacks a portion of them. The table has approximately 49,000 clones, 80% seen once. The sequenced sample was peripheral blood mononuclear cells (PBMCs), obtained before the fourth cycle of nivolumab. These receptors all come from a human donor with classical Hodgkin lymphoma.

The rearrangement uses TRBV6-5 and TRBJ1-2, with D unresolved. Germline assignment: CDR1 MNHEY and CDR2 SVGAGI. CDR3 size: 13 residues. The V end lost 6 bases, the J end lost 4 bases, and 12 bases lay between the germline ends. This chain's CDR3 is CASRSPEVYGYTF. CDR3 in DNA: TGTGCCAGCAGGTCGCCGGAGGTCTATGGCTACACCTTC.

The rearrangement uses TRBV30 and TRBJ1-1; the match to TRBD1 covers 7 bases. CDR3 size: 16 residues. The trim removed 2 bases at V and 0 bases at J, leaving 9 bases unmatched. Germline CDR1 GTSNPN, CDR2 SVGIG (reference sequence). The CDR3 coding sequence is TGTGCCTGGAGTCGAAGGACAGGAACCCTGAACACTGAAGCTTTCTTT. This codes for CAWSRRTGTLNTEAFF.

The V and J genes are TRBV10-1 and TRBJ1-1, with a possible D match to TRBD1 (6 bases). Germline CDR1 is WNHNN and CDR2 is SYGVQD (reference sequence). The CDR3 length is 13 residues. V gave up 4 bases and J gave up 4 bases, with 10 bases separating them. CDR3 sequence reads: CASSGGGGTEAFF. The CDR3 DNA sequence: TGCGCCAGCAGTGGAGGGGGGGGCACTGAAGCTTTCTTT.

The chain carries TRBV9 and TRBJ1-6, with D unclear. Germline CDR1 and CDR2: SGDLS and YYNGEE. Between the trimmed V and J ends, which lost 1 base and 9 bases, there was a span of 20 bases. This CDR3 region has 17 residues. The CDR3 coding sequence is TGTGCCAGCAGCGTACCCTCACGGACGGTTCAGGCTTCACCCCTCCACTTT. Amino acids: CASSVPSRTVQASPLHF.

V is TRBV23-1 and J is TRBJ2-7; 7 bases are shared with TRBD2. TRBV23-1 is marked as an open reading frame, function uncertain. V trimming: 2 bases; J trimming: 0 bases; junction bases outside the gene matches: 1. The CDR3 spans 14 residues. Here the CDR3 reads CASSQPGGSYEQYF. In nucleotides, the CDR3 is TGCGCCAGCAGTCAACCGGGAGGCTCCTACGAGCAGTACTTC.

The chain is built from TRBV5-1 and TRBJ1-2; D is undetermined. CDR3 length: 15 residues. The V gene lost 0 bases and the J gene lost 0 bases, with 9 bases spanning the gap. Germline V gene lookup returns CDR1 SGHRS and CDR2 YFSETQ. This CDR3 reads CASSLAAPANYGYTF. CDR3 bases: TGCGCCAGCAGCTTGGCGGCACCTGCTAACTATGGCTACACCTTC. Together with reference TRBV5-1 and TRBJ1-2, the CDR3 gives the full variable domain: KAGVTQTPRYLIKTRGQQVTLSCSPISGHRSVSWYQQTPGQGLQFLFEYFSETQRNKGNFPGRFSGRQFSNSRSEMNVSTLELGDSALYLCASSLAAPANYGYTFGSGTRLTVV.

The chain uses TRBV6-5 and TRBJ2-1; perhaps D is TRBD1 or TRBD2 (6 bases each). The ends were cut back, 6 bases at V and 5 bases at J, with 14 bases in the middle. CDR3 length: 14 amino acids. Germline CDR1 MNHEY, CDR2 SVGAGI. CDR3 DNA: TGTGCCAGCAGGCCGACGGGGGCGAACAATGAGCAGTTCTTC. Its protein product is CASRPTGANNEQFF.

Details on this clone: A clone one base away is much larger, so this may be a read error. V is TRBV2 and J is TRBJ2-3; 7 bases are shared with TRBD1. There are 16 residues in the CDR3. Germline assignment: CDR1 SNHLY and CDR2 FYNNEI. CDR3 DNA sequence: TGTGCCAGCAGTGAATTGTGGGGACAGTTGGGAGATGCGCAGTATTTT. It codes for CASSELWGQLGDAQYF.

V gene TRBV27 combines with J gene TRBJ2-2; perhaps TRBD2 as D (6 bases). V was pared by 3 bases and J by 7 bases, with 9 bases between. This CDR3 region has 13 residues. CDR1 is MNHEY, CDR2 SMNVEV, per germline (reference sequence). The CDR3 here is CASSLTGGGELFF. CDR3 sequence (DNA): TGTGCCAGCAGTTTGACCGGGGGCGGGGAGCTGTTTTTT.

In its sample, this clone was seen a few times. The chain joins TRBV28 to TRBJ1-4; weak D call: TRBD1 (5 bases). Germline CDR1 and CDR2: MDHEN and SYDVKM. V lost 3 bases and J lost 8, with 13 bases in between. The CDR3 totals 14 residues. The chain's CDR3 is CASSFSGLREKLFF. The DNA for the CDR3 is TGTGCCAGCAGTTTCTCAGGGTTAAGGGAAAAACTGTTTTTT.

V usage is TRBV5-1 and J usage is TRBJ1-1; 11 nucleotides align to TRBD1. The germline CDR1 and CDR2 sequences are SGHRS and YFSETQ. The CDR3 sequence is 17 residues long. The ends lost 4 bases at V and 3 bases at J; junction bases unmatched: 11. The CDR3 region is CASSPGQGGNPHTEAFF. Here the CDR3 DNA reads TGCGCCAGCAGCCCGGGACAGGGGGGGAACCCCCACACTGAAGCTTTCTTT. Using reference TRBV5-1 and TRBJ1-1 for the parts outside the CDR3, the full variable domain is KAGVTQTPRYLIKTRGQQVTLSCSPISGHRSVSWYQQTPGQGLQFLFEYFSETQRNKGNFPGRFSGRQFSNSRSEMNVSTLELGDSALYLCASSPGQGGNPHTEAFFGQGTRLTVV.

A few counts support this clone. The CDR3 here is CSVRDNHNQPQHF. CDR3 bases: TGCAGCGTCCGGGACAACCACAATCAGCCCCAGCATTTT. V gene TRBV29-1 combines with J gene TRBJ1-5; D perhaps matches TRBD1 (6 bases). The CDR3 has 13 amino acids. The V end was cut by 6 bases, the J end by 3 bases, with 12 bases between. Looked up from germline, CDR1 is SQVTM and CDR2 is ANQGSEA.

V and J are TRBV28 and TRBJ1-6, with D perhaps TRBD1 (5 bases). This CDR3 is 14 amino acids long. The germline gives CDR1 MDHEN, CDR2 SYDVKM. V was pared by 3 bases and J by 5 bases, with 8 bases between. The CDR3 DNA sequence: TGTGCCAGCAGTTTCGGGGGGGATAATTCACCCCTCCACTTT. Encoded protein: CASSFGGDNSPLHF.

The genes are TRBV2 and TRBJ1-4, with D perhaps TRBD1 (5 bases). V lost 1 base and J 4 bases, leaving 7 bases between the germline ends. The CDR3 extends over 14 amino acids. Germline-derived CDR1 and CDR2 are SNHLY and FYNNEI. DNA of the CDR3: TGTGCCAGCAGTGAAGTGACAGTTAATGAAAAACTGTTTTTT. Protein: CASSEVTVNEKLFF.

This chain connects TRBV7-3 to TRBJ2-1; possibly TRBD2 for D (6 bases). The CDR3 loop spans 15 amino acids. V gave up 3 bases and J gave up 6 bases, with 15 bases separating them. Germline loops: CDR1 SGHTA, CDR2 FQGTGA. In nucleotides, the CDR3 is TGTGCCAGCAGCTTGTGGGGGGAGTCGGGCAATGAGCAGTTCTTC. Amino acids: CASSLWGESGNEQFF.

In nucleotides, the CDR3 is TGTGCCAGCAGCTTAGTTGTATTACGACCGGGACAGGGATGGTCTGGAAACACCATATATTTT. This sequence encodes CASSLVVLRPGQGWSGNTIYF. The J gene is TRBJ1-3, the V gene TRBV7-8; 9 bases are a match to TRBD1. With V trimmed by 1 base and J by 1 base, 17 bases remained unmatched. The length of the CDR3 is 21 residues. Per germline, CDR1 SGHVS and CDR2 FQNEAQ.

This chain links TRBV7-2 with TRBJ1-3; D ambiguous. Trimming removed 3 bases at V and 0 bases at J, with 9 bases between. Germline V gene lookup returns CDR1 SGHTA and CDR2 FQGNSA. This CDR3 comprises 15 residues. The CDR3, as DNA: TGTGCCAGCAGCTTTTCTATCCTCTCTGGAAACACCATATATTTT. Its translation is CASSFSILSGNTIYF.

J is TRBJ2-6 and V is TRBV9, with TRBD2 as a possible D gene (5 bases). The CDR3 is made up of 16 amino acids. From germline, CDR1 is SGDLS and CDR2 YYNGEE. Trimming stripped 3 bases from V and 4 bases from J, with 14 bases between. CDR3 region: CASSASLIVGANVLTF. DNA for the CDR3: TGTGCCAGCAGCGCTAGCTTAATAGTGGGGGCCAACGTCCTGACTTTC.

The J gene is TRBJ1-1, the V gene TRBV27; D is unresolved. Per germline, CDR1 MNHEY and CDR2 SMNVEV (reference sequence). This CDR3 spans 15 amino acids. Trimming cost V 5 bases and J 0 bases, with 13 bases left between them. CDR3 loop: CASSALAQVNTEAFF. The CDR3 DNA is TGTGCCAGCAGTGCCCTCGCCCAGGTGAACACTGAAGCTTTCTTT.

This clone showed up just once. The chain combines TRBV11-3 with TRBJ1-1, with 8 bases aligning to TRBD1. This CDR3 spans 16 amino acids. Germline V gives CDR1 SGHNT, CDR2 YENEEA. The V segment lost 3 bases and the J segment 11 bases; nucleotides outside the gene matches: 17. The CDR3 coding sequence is TGTGCCAGCAGCTTGGGGTTCCGGGACAGGATCATCACGGCTTTCTTT. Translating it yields CASSLGFRDRIITAFF.

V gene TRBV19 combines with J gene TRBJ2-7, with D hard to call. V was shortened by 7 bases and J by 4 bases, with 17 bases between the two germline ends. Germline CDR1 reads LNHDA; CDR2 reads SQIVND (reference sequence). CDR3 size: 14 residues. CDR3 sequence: CASTPNLALYEQYF. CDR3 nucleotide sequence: TGTGCCAGTACCCCCAATCTTGCCCTGTACGAGCAGTACTTC.

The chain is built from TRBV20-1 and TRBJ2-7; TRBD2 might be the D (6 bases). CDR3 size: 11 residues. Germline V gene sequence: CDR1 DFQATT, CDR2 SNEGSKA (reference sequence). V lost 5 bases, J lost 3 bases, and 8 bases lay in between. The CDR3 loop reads CSAWRDYEQYF. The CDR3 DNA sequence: TGCAGTGCTTGGCGGGACTACGAGCAGTACTTC.

The CDR3 reads CASSPPLGTGNQPQHF. The CDR3 region has the DNA TGTGCCAGCAGCCCGCCTTTAGGGACAGGCAATCAGCCCCAGCATTTT. The chain recombines TRBV7-9 with TRBJ1-5; 7 bases match TRBD1. The length of the CDR3 is 16 residues. Per the germline V gene, CDR1 is SEHNR and CDR2 is FQNEAQ (reference sequence). J lost 2 bases, V lost 5 bases, and 9 bases had no gene match.

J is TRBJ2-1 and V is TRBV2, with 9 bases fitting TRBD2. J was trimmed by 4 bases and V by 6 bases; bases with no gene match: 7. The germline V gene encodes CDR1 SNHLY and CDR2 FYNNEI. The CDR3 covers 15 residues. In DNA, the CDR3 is TGTGCCAGCAGATCAACTAGCGGGCTATACAATGAGCAGTTCTTC. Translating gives CASRSTSGLYNEQFF.

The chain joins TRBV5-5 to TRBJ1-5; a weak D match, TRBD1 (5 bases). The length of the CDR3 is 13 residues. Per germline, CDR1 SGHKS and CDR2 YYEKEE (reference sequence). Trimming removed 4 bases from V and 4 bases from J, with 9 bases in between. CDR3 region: CASSLGPNQPQHF. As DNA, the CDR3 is TGTGCCAGCAGCCTGGGGCCTAATCAGCCCCAGCATTTT.

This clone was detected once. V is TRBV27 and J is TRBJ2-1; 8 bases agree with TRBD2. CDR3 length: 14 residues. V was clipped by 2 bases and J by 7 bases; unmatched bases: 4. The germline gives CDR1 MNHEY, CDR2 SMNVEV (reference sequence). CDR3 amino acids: CASSLAGGANEQFF. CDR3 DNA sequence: TGTGCCAGCAGTTTAGCGGGAGGTGCAAATGAGCAGTTCTTC.

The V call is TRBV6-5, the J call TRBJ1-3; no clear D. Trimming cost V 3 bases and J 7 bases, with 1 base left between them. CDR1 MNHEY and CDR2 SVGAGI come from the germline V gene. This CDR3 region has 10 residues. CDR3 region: CASSYNTIYF. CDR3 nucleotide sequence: TGTGCCAGCAGTTATAACACCATATATTTT.

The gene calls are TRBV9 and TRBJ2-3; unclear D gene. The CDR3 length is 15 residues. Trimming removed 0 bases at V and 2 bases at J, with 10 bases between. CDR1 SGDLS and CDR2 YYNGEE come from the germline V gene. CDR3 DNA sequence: TGTGCCAGCAGCGTAGACCAACTTGTCACAGATACGCAGTATTTT. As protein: CASSVDQLVTDTQYF.

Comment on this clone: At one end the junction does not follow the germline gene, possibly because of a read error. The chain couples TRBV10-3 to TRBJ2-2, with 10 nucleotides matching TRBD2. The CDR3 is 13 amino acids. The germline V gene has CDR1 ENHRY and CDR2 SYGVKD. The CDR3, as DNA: TGTGCCATACAGCGGGGGGGCTACCGGGGAGCTGTTTTT. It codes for CAIQRGGYRGAVF.

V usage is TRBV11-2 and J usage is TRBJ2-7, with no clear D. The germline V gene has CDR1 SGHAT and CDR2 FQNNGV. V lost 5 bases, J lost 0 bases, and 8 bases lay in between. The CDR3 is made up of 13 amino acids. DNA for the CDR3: TGTGCCAGCAGCCCGACGAGCTCCTACGAGCAGTACTTC. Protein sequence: CASSPTSSYEQYF.